Below, 18 T cell receptor beta chains from the same sample are listed, as sequenced in a study of T-cell reconstitution after alpha-beta-depleted transplantation in children. Preparing the TCRbeta library involved the use of unique molecular identifiers. TCRdb re-derived calls from the PCR reads in MiXCR, one entry per CDR3 protein. The table records more than 200,000 distinct CDR3 sequences, about a quarter of them present only once. The material was PBMCs, obtained before TCRalphabeta/CD19-depleted stem cell transplant. The receptor source for this set is a girl between 2 and 10 years old with Fanconi anemia, due to receive a stem cell transplant.

The chain uses TRBV20-1 and TRBJ2-5; 7 bases map to TRBD1. The junction had 6 bases not matched to a gene; V was cut back by 6 bases and J by 2 bases. CDR3 length: 13 amino acids. The V gene's germline CDR1 is DFQATT and CDR2 SNEGSKA (reference sequence). The CDR3 loop reads CSAAQGEQETQYF. The CDR3 nucleotides are TGCAGTGCAGCTCAGGGGGAACAAGAGACCCAGTACTTC.

The chain couples TRBV7-6 to TRBJ1-1; D perhaps matches TRBD1 (5 bases). CDR1 is SGHVS and CDR2 is FNYEAQ in the germline V gene. This CDR3 comprises 14 residues. Trimming cost V 5 bases and J 5 bases, with 15 bases left between them. CDR3 nucleotides: TGTGCCAGCAGCCATGGGACGACGGGGACTGAAGCTTTCTTT. This translates into CASSHGTTGTEAFF.

This clonotype was counted many times. The chain links TRBV7-6 to TRBJ2-5; the match to TRBD1 covers 7 bases. The CDR3 totals 16 residues. J lost 5 bases, V lost 5 bases, and 14 bases had no gene match. The germline CDR1 and CDR2 sequences are SGHVS and FNYEAQ. The CDR3 sequence is CASSNTDREYLETQYF. CDR3 sequence (DNA): TGTGCCAGCAGCAACACAGACAGGGAATATTTGGAGACCCAGTACTTC.

This clonotype has ten or more counts. The chain is built from TRBV12-3 or TRBV12-4 and TRBJ2-5, with 10 nucleotides matching TRBD1. The CDR3 is 14 residues long. Trimming removed 3 bases from V and 5 bases from J; junction bases left unmatched: 3. CDR3 protein: CASSFDRGPETQYF. CDR3 DNA sequence: TGTGCCAGCAGTTTCGACAGGGGGCCCGAGACCCAGTACTTC.

V gene TRBV4-2 combines with J gene TRBJ2-7, with a tentative D call TRBD2 (5 bases). The V gene's germline CDR1 is LGHNA and CDR2 YNFKEQ. V gave up 0 bases and J gave up 0 bases, with 21 bases separating them. The CDR3 has 19 amino acids. CDR3 sequence: CASSQDWGVEVSYSYEQYF. The CDR3 DNA sequence: TGTGCCAGCAGCCAAGATTGGGGAGTCGAGGTCTCCTACTCCTACGAGCAGTACTTC.

The chain has TRBV29-1 and TRBJ2-3; perhaps TRBD2 as D (5 bases). V was clipped by 2 bases and J by 9 bases, with 12 bases between them. The CDR3 extends over 12 amino acids. The germline V gene has CDR1 SQVTM and CDR2 ANQGSEA. CDR3 DNA sequence: TGCAGCGTTGAACCTACTAGAACGACGCAGTATTTT. Its protein is CSVEPTRTTQYF.

In this sample, this clonotype turned up a few times. A junction end diverges from the germline sequence, so it may reflect a read error. The chain carries TRBV12-3 or TRBV12-4 and TRBJ2-2; D might be TRBD1 (5 bases). The CDR3 sequence is 17 residues long. The CDR3 nucleotides read TGTACCAGCAGTTTACCTCGTAGGCAGGGTATGACCGGGGAGCTGTTTTTT. It translates to CTSSLPRRQGMTGELFF.

This clonotype was counted at least ten times. The rearrangement links TRBV20-1 to TRBJ2-5, with a possible D match to TRBD1 (7 bases). Trimming stripped 3 bases from V and 2 bases from J, with 13 bases between. Looked up from germline, CDR1 is DFQATT and CDR2 is SNEGSKA (reference sequence). The CDR3 runs 14 residues. CDR3 protein: CSARPRDRQETQYF. The CDR3 nucleotides are TGCAGTGCTAGGCCGCGGGACAGACAAGAGACCCAGTACTTC.

The table lists this clonotype with many counts. This sequence joins TRBV28 and TRBJ2-5, with 7 nucleotides matching TRBD2. This CDR3 is built from 14 residues. With 2 bases clipped from V and 5 bases from J, the junction kept 5 bases outside the gene matches. Looked up from germline, CDR1 is MDHEN and CDR2 is SYDVKM. The CDR3 DNA reads as TGTGCCAGCAGTTTAGCGGGAGTTAGGGAGACCCAGTACTTC. This translates into CASSLAGVRETQYF.

This clonotype was counted between two and nine times. V and J are TRBV20-1 and TRBJ2-3; possible D gene TRBD1, 5 bases. The CDR3 length is 14 residues. V lost 0 bases to trimming and J lost 12 bases, with 19 bases between them. Germline CDR1 is DFQATT and CDR2 is SNEGSKA (reference sequence). The CDR3 DNA sequence: TGCAGTGCTAGAGATCCACCAGGGCCTGGTTTTCAGTATTTT. This codes for CSARDPPGPGFQYF.

This rearrangement joins TRBV2 to TRBJ2-3, with TRBD2 identical over 14 bases. CDR3 size: 18 residues. Germline CDR1 SNHLY, CDR2 FYNNEI. As DNA, the CDR3 is TGTACCTCCTCTTCGGGGACTAGCGGGAGTGGGGGCACAGATACGCAGTATTTT. Translating gives CTSSSGTSGSGGTDTQYF.

The rearrangement joins TRBV28 to TRBJ2-7; 7 nucleotides align to TRBD2. The germline V gene encodes CDR1 MDHEN and CDR2 SYDVKM. The CDR3 has 14 amino acids. Unmatched junction bases numbered 7, after V lost 1 base and J lost 7 bases. The CDR3 is CASSLLAGFREQYF. The CDR3 DNA sequence: TGTGCCAGCAGTTTATTAGCGGGTTTTCGTGAGCAGTACTTC.

The chain couples TRBV28 to TRBJ2-7; D uncertain. The CDR3 sequence is 14 residues long. V was shortened by 3 bases and J by 5 bases, with 14 bases between the two germline ends. Germline V gene sequence: CDR1 MDHEN, CDR2 SYDVKM. The CDR3 DNA reads TGTGCCAGCAGTTTTGGTCAGTTGTTTGACGAGCAGTACTTC. Amino acids: CASSFGQLFDEQYF.

This clonotype was seen only once. This chain connects TRBV20-1 to TRBJ1-1; 9 nucleotides line up with TRBD1. Germline V gene sequence: CDR1 DFQATT, CDR2 SNEGSKA (reference sequence). The CDR3 runs to 13 residues. V shed 7 bases and J 1 base; nucleotides not matched to a gene: 4. The CDR3 DNA reads TGCAGTGTTACAGGGGGCGGGAACACTGAAGCTTTCTTT. Encoded protein: CSVTGGGNTEAFF.

This clonotype occurred many times. The chain combines TRBV29-1 with TRBJ2-7, with D possibly matching TRBD1 (6 bases). CDR3 length: 14 amino acids. Germline lookup yields CDR1 SQVTM and CDR2 ANQGSEA. Trimming took off 4 bases at V and 1 base at J, with 14 bases between the two ends. The CDR3 DNA is TGCAGCGTTGGTGAGGGGGTAACATCCTACGAGCAGTACTTC. Translation: CSVGEGVTSYEQYF.

In its sample, this clonotype was seen many times. The chain carries TRBV6-5 and TRBJ2-7, with TRBD2 as a possible D gene (6 bases). Germline V lookup: CDR1 MNHEY, CDR2 SVGAGI. Trimming shortened V by 2 bases and J by 2 bases, and 13 bases separated the two germline ends. The CDR3 sequence is 15 residues long. In DNA form, the CDR3 reads TGTGCCAGCAGTTACCCCGGGACTCGGACCTACGAGCAGTACTTC. Encoded protein: CASSYPGTRTYEQYF.

This chain joins TRBV6-1 and TRBJ1-2; a weak D match, TRBD1 (5 bases). V shed 11 bases and J shed 4 bases, with 17 bases lying between them. The germline gives CDR1 MNHNS, CDR2 SASEGT. There are 13 residues in the CDR3. In nucleotides, the CDR3 is TGTGCCCTGGTCGTCGGGACTCGCTATGGCTACACCTTC. This encodes CALVVGTRYGYTF.

In regard to this clonotype: One junction end disagrees with the germline gene, perhaps due to a read error. The chain carries TRBV18 and TRBJ2-3, with 11 bases lining up with TRBD2. The CDR3 is 16 residues long. Looked up from germline, CDR1 is KGHSH and CDR2 is LQKENI. In DNA, the CDR3 is TGTGCCAGCTCTCCACAACTAGCGGGGGGCACAGATACGCAGTATTTT. Translation: CASSPQLAGGTDTQYF.